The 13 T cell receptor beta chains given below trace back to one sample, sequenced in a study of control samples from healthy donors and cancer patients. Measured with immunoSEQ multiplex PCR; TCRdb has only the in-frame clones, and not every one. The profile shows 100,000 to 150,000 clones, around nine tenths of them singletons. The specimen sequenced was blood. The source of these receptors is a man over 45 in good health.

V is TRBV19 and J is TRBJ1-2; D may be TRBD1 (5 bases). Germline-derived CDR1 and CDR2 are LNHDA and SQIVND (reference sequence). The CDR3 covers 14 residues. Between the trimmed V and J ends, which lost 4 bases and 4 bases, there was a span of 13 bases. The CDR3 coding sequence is TGTGCCAGTAGTACGGGGACGGCGGGCTATGGCTACACCTTC. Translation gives CASSTGTAGYGYTF.

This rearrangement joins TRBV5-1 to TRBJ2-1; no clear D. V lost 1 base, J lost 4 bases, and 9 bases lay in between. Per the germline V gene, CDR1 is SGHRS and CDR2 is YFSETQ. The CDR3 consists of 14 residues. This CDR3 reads CASSLTESYNEQFF. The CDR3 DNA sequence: TGCGCCAGCAGCTTGACAGAATCATACAATGAGCAGTTCTTC. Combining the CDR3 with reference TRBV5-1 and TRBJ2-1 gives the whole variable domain KAGVTQTPRYLIKTRGQQVTLSCSPISGHRSVSWYQQTPGQGLQFLFEYFSETQRNKGNFPGRFSGRQFSNSRSEMNVSTLELGDSALYLCASSLTESYNEQFFGPGTRLTVL.

CDR3 residues: CASSGLGGGKLFF. The CDR3 DNA reads TGTGCCAGTAGTGGGCTAGGCGGAGGAAAACTGTTTTTT. The V and J genes are TRBV19 and TRBJ1-4; no reliable D call. This CDR3 region has 13 residues. The ends were cut back, 5 bases at V and 10 bases at J, with 14 bases in the middle. Germline CDR1 reads LNHDA; CDR2 reads SQIVND (reference sequence).

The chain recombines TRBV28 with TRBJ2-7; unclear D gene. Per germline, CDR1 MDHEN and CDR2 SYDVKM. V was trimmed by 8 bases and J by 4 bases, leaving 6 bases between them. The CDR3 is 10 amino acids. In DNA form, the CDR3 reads TGTGCCAGCGGCCTATACGAGCAGTACTTC. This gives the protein CASGLYEQYF.

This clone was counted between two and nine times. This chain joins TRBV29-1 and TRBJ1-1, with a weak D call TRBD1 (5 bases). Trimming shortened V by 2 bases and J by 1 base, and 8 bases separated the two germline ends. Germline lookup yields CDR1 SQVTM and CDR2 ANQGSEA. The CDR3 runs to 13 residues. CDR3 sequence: CSVERQQNTEAFF. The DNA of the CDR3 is TGCAGCGTTGAAAGACAGCAGAACACTGAAGCTTTCTTT.

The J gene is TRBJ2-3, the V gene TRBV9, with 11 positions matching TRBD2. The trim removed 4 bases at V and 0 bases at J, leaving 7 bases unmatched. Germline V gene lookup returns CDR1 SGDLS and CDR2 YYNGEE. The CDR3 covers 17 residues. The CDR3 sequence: CASSPTLAGGSTDTQYF. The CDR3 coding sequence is TGTGCCAGCAGCCCCACTTTAGCGGGGGGGAGCACAGATACGCAGTATTTT.

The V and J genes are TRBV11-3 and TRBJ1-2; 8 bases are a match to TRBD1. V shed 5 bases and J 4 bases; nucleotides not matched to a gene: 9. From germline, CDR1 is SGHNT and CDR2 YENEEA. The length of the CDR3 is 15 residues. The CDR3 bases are TGTGCCAGCAGCAAGGATTCCGGGACAGGCTATGGCTACACCTTC. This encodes CASSKDSGTGYGYTF.

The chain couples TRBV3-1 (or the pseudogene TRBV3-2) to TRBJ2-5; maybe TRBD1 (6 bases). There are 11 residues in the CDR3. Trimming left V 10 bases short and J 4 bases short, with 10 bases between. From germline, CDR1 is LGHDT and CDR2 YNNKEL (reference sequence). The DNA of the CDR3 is TGTGCCACAGGGGTGGGAGAGACCCAGTACTTC. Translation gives CATGVGETQYF.

CDR3 in DNA: TGTGCCACCAGCACCACGCAGGGAATCTATGGCTACACCTTC. The encoded protein is CATSTTQGIYGYTF. J is TRBJ1-2 and V is TRBV15, with D possibly being TRBD1 (5 bases). Per the germline V gene, CDR1 is LNHNV and CDR2 is YYDKDF (reference sequence). V lost 4 bases, J lost 4 bases, and 13 bases lay in between. This CDR3 is 14 amino acids long. Drawing the rest from reference TRBV15 and TRBJ1-2, the complete variable domain is DAMVIQNPRYQVTQFGKPVTLSCSQTLNHNVMYWYQQKSSQAPKLLFHYYDKDFNNEADTPDNFQSRRPNTSFCFLDIRSPGLGDTAMYLCATSTTQGIYGYTFGSGTRLTVV.

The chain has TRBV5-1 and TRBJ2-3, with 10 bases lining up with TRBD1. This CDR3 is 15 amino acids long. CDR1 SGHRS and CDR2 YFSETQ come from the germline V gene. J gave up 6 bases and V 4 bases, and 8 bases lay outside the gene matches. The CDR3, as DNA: TGCGCCAGCAGCCTACGGACAGGGGGATTGGATACGCAGTATTTT. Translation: CASSLRTGGLDTQYF. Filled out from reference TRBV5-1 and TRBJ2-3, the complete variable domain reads KAGVTQTPRYLIKTRGQQVTLSCSPISGHRSVSWYQQTPGQGLQFLFEYFSETQRNKGNFPGRFSGRQFSNSRSEMNVSTLELGDSALYLCASSLRTGGLDTQYFGPGTRLTVL.

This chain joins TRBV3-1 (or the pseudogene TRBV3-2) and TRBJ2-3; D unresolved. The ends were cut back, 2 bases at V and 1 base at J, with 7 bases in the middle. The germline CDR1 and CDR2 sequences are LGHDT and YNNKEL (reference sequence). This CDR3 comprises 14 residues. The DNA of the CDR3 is TGTGCCAGCAGCCAACCAGCAGGCACAGATACGCAGTATTTT. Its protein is CASSQPAGTDTQYF.

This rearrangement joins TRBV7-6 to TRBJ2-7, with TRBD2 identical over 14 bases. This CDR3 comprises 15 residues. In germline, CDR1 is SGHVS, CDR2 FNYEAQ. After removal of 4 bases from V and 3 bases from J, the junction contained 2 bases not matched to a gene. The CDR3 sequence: CASSSGTSGGYEQYF. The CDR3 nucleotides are TGTGCCAGCAGCTCGGGGACTAGCGGGGGCTACGAGCAGTACTTC.

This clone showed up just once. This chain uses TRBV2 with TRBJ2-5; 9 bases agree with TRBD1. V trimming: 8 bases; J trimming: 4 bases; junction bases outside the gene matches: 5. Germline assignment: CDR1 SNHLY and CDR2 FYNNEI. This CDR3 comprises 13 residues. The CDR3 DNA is TGTGCCAGCCAACCGGACAGGGGAGAGACCCAGTACTTC. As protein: CASQPDRGETQYF.